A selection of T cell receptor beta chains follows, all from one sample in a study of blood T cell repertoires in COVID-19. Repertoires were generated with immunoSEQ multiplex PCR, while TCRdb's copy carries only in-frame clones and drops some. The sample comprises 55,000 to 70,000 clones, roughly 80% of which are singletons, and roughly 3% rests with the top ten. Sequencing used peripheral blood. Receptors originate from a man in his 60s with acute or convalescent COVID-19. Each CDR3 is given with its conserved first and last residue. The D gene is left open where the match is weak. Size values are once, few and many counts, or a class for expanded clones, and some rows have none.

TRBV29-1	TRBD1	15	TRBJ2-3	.	TGCAGCGTTGAAGTGTCAGGACAGGGTTCAGATACGCAGTATTTT	CSVEVSGQGSDTQYF
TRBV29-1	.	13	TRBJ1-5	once	TGCAGCGCCGTGACAAGTTCTAATCAGCCCCAGCATTTT	CSAVTSSNQPQHF
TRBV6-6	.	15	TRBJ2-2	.	TGTGCCAGCAGTTCCTGGTTAGGGGGCACCGGGGAGCTGTTTTTT	CASSSWLGGTGELFF
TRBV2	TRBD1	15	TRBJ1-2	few	TGTGCCAGCAGCCTGAGGGGGCAGGTTTACTATGGCTACACCTTC	CASSLRGQVYYGYTF
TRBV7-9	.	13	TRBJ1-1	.	TGTGCCAGCAGAAGGACTGCGAACACTGAAGCTTTCTTT	CASRRTANTEAFF
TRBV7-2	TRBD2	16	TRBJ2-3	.	TGTGCCAGCAGCCCAAGCGGGGGGACCGCCCGCGATACGCAGTATTTT	CASSPSGGTARDTQYF
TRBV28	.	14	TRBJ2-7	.	TGTGCCAGCAGTTTAGCGGCAGGGACCTACGAGCAGTACTTC	CASSLAAGTYEQYF
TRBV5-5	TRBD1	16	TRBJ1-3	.	TGTGCCAGCAGTACCGGGACAGGGCAATCTGGAAACACCATATATTTT	CASSTGTGQSGNTIYF
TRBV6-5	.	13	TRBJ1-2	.	TGTGCCAGCAGCCGCCAATCAGGGGTAGGCTACACCTTC	CASSRQSGVGYTF
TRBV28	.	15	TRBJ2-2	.	TGTGCCAGCACCTCTAGGACAAAGAACACCGGGGAGCTGTTTTTT	CASTSRTKNTGELFF
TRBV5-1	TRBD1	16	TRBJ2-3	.	TGCGCCAGCAGCTCTTCGACAGGGGGCCTCACAGATACGCAGTATTTT	CASSSSTGGLTDTQYF
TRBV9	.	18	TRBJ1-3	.	TGTGCCAGCAGCGTAGAGGGAGGGGTTCCTGTGTCTGGAAACACCATATATTTT	CASSVEGGVPVSGNTIYF
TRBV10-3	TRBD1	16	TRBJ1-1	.	TGTGCCATCAGTGAGTCTACCGGGACAGGGGAAACTGAAGCTTTCTTT	CAISESTGTGETEAFF
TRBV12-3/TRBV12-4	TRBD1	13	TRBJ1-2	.	TGTGCCAGGAAGGACAGGGAGAGGTATGGCTACACCTTC	CARKDRERYGYTF
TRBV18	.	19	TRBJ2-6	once	TGTGCCAGCTCACCCCCATTTAGGGGCGCGTCTACTGGGGCCAACGTCCTGACTTTC	CASSPPFRGASTGANVLTF
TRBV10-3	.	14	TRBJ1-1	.	TGTGCCATCAGTGAGTGGACAGTGAACACTGAAGCTTTCTTT	CAISEWTVNTEAFF
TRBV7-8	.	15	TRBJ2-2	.	TGTGCCAGCAGCTTGGGGGCAGGGAGCACCGGGGAGCTGTTTTTT	CASSLGAGSTGELFF
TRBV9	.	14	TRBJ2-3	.	TGTGCCAGCAGCGTAGGCAGCGGGCAAGATACGCAGTATTTT	CASSVGSGQDTQYF
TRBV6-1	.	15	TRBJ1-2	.	TGTGCCAGCAGTGAAAAAATACAGGGAGAGTATGGCTACACCTTC	CASSEKIQGEYGYTF
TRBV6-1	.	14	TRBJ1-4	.	TGTGCCAGCAGTGAACCGGGTCTCGGGGAAAAACTGTTTTTT	CASSEPGLGEKLFF
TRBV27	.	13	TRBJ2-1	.	TGTGCCAGCAGTTTGGTGGGCAGGGATGAGCAGTTCTTC	CASSLVGRDEQFF
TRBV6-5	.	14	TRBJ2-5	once	TGTGCCAGCAGTTACGAGAGGGCCGAAGAGACCCAGTACTTC	CASSYERAEETQYF
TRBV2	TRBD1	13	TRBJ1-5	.	TGTGCCAGCTGGACAGGGAGCAATCAGCCCCAGCATTTT	CASWTGSNQPQHF
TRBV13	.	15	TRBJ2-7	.	TGTGCCAGCAGCTTAGGCTGGGGGGTGGCTACGGAGCAGTACTTC	CASSLGWGVATEQYF